Presented here are 32 T cell receptor beta chains from one specimen sequenced in a study of OX40 agonist ivuxolimab in advanced cancers. Repertoires were generated with immunoSEQ multiplex PCR, while TCRdb's copy carries only in-frame clones and drops some. The sample holds around 56,000 clones, around 90% seen once. The source was CD4+ or CD8+ T cells sorted from blood, collected in a trial of the OX40 agonist ivuxolimab. These receptors were obtained from an adult with an advanced solid tumor such as melanoma, head and neck, liver or kidney cancer.

V usage is TRBV9 and J usage is TRBJ2-7; D is perhaps TRBD2 (6 bases). Trimming took off 0 bases at V and 5 bases at J, with 12 bases between the two ends. This CDR3 contains 14 residues. Looked up from germline, CDR1 is SGDLS and CDR2 is YYNGEE. In DNA, the CDR3 is TGTGCCAGCAGCGTAGGCGGGGCAGCGGACGAGCAGTACTTC. It translates to CASSVGGAADEQYF.

This chain joins TRBV6-1 and TRBJ1-5; perhaps TRBD1 as D (6 bases). The CDR3 sequence is 15 residues long. Germline loops: CDR1 MNHNS, CDR2 SASEGT. V was shortened by 3 bases and J by 6 bases, with 15 bases between the two germline ends. CDR3 loop: CASSDLQGLGQPQHF. The CDR3 DNA reads as TGTGCCAGCAGTGATCTACAGGGTTTAGGTCAGCCCCAGCATTTT.

The V call is TRBV19, the J call TRBJ1-1; a weak D match, TRBD1 (5 bases). Trimming cost V 5 bases and J 1 base, with 17 bases left between them. This CDR3 spans 16 amino acids. Per the germline V gene, CDR1 is LNHDA and CDR2 is SQIVND (reference sequence). CDR3 coding DNA: TGTGCCAGTAGTCTGCAGGGAGGGGTGGCGAACACTGAAGCTTTCTTT. This gives the protein CASSLQGGVANTEAFF.

In its sample, this clone was seen a few times. The chain links TRBV7-9 to TRBJ2-5, with 11 bases lining up with TRBD2. The CDR3 loop spans 18 amino acids. Germline CDR1 SEHNR, CDR2 FQNEAQ (reference sequence). The junction had 7 bases not matched to a gene; V was cut back by 1 base and J by 0 bases. The CDR3 DNA is TGTGCCAGCAGCTTAGTATTGGCACTAGCGGGGGACCAAGAGACCCAGTACTTC. Translating gives CASSLVLALAGDQETQYF.

This sequence joins TRBV4-3 and TRBJ1-2; D is unresolved. V lost 5 bases and J 10 bases, leaving 11 bases between the germline ends. Germline CDR1 is LGHNA and CDR2 is YSLEER. This CDR3 comprises 11 residues. DNA of the CDR3: TGCGCCAGCAGCTTCGGGGAGGCCTACACCTTC. Translated: CASSFGEAYTF.

V is TRBV5-1 and J is TRBJ2-7; D may match TRBD1 or TRBD2 (5 bases each). With 0 bases removed from V and 4 bases from J, the gap between germline ends came to 11 bases. The CDR3 consists of 14 residues. Germline values: CDR1 SGHRS, CDR2 YFSETQ. For the CDR3, the DNA is TGCGCCAGCAGCTTGGTTGGGACCGCATACGAGCAGTACTTC. This encodes CASSLVGTAYEQYF. The whole variable domain, filled in from reference TRBV5-1 and TRBJ2-7, reads KAGVTQTPRYLIKTRGQQVTLSCSPISGHRSVSWYQQTPGQGLQFLFEYFSETQRNKGNFPGRFSGRQFSNSRSEMNVSTLELGDSALYLCASSLVGTAYEQYFGPGTRLTVT.

The V and J genes are TRBV7-9 and TRBJ1-1, with D uncertain. There are 13 residues in the CDR3. The germline gives CDR1 SEHNR, CDR2 FQNEAQ (reference sequence). The V end lost 5 bases, the J end lost 0 bases, and 7 bases lay between the germline ends. This CDR3 is CASSQLMNTEAFF. The CDR3 DNA is TGTGCCAGCAGCCAATTAATGAACACTGAAGCTTTCTTT.

V usage is TRBV7-9 and J usage is TRBJ2-5; D is undetermined. Germline V gene sequence: CDR1 SEHNR, CDR2 FQNEAQ (reference sequence). The CDR3 spans 12 residues. V shed 5 bases and J shed 7 bases, with 11 bases lying between them. In DNA form, the CDR3 reads TGTGCCAGCAGCACCGACCCGGGGACCCAGTACTTC. This translates into CASSTDPGTQYF.

This chain uses TRBV10-2 with TRBJ1-3, with a tentative D call TRBD1 (6 bases). Trimming left V 8 bases short and J 2 bases short, with 13 bases between. CDR1 and CDR2 from the germline V gene are WSHSY and SAAADI. This CDR3 comprises 14 residues. The CDR3, as DNA: TGCGCCAGCGCAACAGGGACGGCTGGAAACACCATATATTTT. Translation: CASATGTAGNTIYF.

The genes are TRBV6-1 and TRBJ1-4; D call uncertain. This CDR3 contains 15 residues. Germline V CDR1 and CDR2: MNHNS, SASEGT. The V end lost 3 bases, the J end lost 6 bases, and 14 bases lay between the germline ends. The CDR3 is CASSDGGDVDEKLFF. CDR3 nucleotide sequence: TGTGCCAGCAGTGACGGCGGGGATGTTGATGAAAAACTGTTTTTT.

The rearrangement links TRBV2 to TRBJ2-1; 8 bases line up with TRBD2. Per the germline V gene, CDR1 is SNHLY and CDR2 is FYNNEI. Germline trimming cut 4 bases from V and 4 bases from J; bases unmatched to any gene: 6. This CDR3 is built from 15 residues. CDR3 DNA: TGTGCCAGCAGTGTAGTGGCTAGCGGGTACAATGAGCAGTTCTTC. It encodes CASSVVASGYNEQFF.

The V and J genes are TRBV7-8 and TRBJ2-7; D is perhaps TRBD1 or TRBD2 (5 bases each). V lost 1 base to trimming and J lost 6 bases, with 16 bases between them. Germline CDR1 reads SGHVS; CDR2 reads FQNEAQ. This CDR3 comprises 15 residues. The CDR3 spells CASSLGSGPGPEQYV. The DNA of the CDR3 is TGTGCCAGCAGCTTAGGCTCGGGGCCGGGCCCCGAGCAGTACGTC.

The chain links TRBV5-4 to TRBJ1-6, with D hard to call. Trimming took 0 bases from V and 4 from J, leaving 2 bases between them. The CDR3 has 13 residues. The germline gives CDR1 SGHNT, CDR2 YYREEE (reference sequence). The CDR3 DNA reads TGTGCCAGCAGCTTGGATTATAATTCACCCCTCCACTTT. It specifies CASSLDYNSPLHF.

V gene TRBV4-3 combines with J gene TRBJ2-1, with D tentatively TRBD2 (6 bases). The V gene lost 0 bases and the J gene lost 4 bases, with 13 bases spanning the gap. This CDR3 comprises 16 residues. Germline V gives CDR1 LGHNA, CDR2 YSLEER. Written as DNA, the CDR3 is TGCGCCAGCAGCCAAGATAAGAATAGCGGATACAATGAGCAGTTCTTC. Protein product: CASSQDKNSGYNEQFF.

The table lists this clone with a count of one. V and J are TRBV7-9 and TRBJ1-2; D perhaps matches TRBD1 (5 bases). The germline CDR1 and CDR2 sequences are SEHNR and FQNEAQ (reference sequence). The CDR3 has 14 amino acids. The V end lost 5 bases, the J end lost 3 bases, and 13 bases lay between the germline ends. CDR3 DNA sequence: TGTGCCAGCAGCACACCTGGGACTTACTATGGCTACACCTTC. Translating gives CASSTPGTYYGYTF.

This chain joins TRBV7-6 and TRBJ2-7; TRBD2 matches at 14 bases. V was pared by 5 bases and J by 5 bases, with 2 bases of the junction left unmatched. The CDR3 loop spans 14 amino acids. Germline lookup yields CDR1 SGHVS and CDR2 FNYEAQ. The CDR3, as DNA: TGTGCCAGCAGCCGGACTAGCGGGAGGAACGAGCAGTACTTC. Protein product: CASSRTSGRNEQYF.

The rearrangement links TRBV19 to TRBJ2-5; D is unresolved. The V end was cut by 5 bases, the J end by 2 bases, with 3 bases between. In germline, CDR1 is LNHDA, CDR2 SQIVND (reference sequence). The CDR3 has 11 amino acids. The CDR3 DNA sequence: TGTGCCAGTAGTGGGCAAGAGACCCAGTACTTC. Protein: CASSGQETQYF.

The chain uses TRBV2 and TRBJ1-1; TRBD1 might be the D (5 bases). Per germline, CDR1 SNHLY and CDR2 FYNNEI. Trimming took off 8 bases at V and 0 bases at J, with 16 bases between the two ends. The CDR3 is made up of 15 amino acids. CDR3 nucleotides: TGTGCCAGCTGGGACTTTAGTTCACTGAACACTGAAGCTTTCTTT. Encoded protein: CASWDFSSLNTEAFF.

In this sample, this clone turned up once. The chain links TRBV28 to TRBJ2-7, with D perhaps TRBD1 (6 bases). With 3 bases removed from V and 4 bases from J, the gap between germline ends came to 16 bases. The CDR3 runs 15 residues. The germline gives CDR1 MDHEN, CDR2 SYDVKM. The CDR3, as DNA: TGTGCCAGCAGTTTTCTACAGGGTCTAGGGTACGAGCAGTACTTC. Amino acid sequence: CASSFLQGLGYEQYF.

This clone is a singleton in its sample. The CDR3 DNA is TGTGCCAGCAGTGTAGATGGTAGCGGGGGGCAAGAGACCCAGTACTTC. This encodes CASSVDGSGGQETQYF. The chain carries TRBV6-4 and TRBJ2-5, with 10 bases matching TRBD2. The CDR3 has 16 amino acids. The germline V gene encodes CDR1 MRHNA and CDR2 SNTAGT. The V and J ends lost 4 bases and 2 bases, in that order; junction bases with no gene match: 7.

This clone showed up just once. The rearrangement joins TRBV10-2 to TRBJ1-2; TRBD1 agrees at 7 bases. The CDR3 runs 15 residues. Germline V lookup: CDR1 WSHSY, CDR2 SAAADI. The ends lost 4 bases at V and 4 bases at J; junction bases unmatched: 9. The CDR3 sequence is CASSVGGTSGYGYTF. CDR3 nucleotides: TGCGCCAGCAGTGTAGGGGGCACCTCCGGCTATGGCTACACCTTC.

Points on this clone: The sample holds other DNA sequences that translate to the same CDR3. V and J are TRBV14 and TRBJ2-3; D possibly corresponds to TRBD2 (5 bases). Trimming left V 1 base short and J 1 base short, with 9 bases between. The germline CDR1 and CDR2 sequences are SGHDN and FVKESK. This CDR3 spans 15 amino acids. CDR3: CASSQGLTGTDTQYF. For the CDR3, the DNA is TGTGCCAGCAGCCAAGGACTAACGGGCACAGATACGCAGTATTTT.

This sequence joins TRBV2 and TRBJ2-7, with D unresolved. Germline V gene data show CDR1 as SNHLY and CDR2 as FYNNEI. This CDR3 contains 15 residues. Trimming removed 10 bases from V and 1 base from J, with 20 bases in between. The CDR3 bases are TGTGCCACCAACTCAAAAGGCGGACGGTCCTACGAGCAGTACTTC. The encoded protein is CATNSKGGRSYEQYF. The full variable domain, completed using reference TRBV2 and TRBJ2-7, is EPEVTQTPSHQVTQMGQEVILRCVPISNHLYFYWYRQILGQKVEFLVSFYNNEISEKSEIFDDQFSVERPDGSNFTLKIRSTKLEDSAMYFCATNSKGGRSYEQYFGPGTRLTVT.

The rearrangement links TRBV27 to TRBJ1-1; no firm D call. The CDR3 consists of 16 residues. The V and J ends lost 0 bases and 2 bases respectively, with 13 bases between them. From germline, CDR1 is MNHEY and CDR2 SMNVEV (reference sequence). The CDR3 region is CASSLSSVLINTEAFF. For the CDR3, the DNA is TGTGCCAGCAGTTTATCGTCGGTCCTGATAAACACTGAAGCTTTCTTT.

The rearrangement links TRBV27 to TRBJ2-7; TRBD1 or TRBD2 may be the D gene (5 bases each). Germline V gene data show CDR1 as MNHEY and CDR2 as SMNVEV (reference sequence). Trimming shortened V by 1 base and J by 7 bases, and 23 bases separated the two germline ends. The length of the CDR3 is 17 residues. CDR3 DNA: TGTGCCAGCAGTTTATATCTCCCCGGGACCCGACTATATGAGCAGTACTTC. Its protein product is CASSLYLPGTRLYEQYF.

The chain couples TRBV6-6 to TRBJ1-6; D is ambiguous. Trimming took 2 bases from V and 4 from J, leaving 6 bases between them. The CDR3 is made up of 14 amino acids. The germline V gene encodes CDR1 MNHNY and CDR2 SVGAGI (reference sequence). The CDR3 DNA follows: TGTGCCAGCAGTTACGGGGAGTATAATTCACCCCTCCACTTT. As protein: CASSYGEYNSPLHF.

This chain links TRBV11-3 with TRBJ2-1; 9 nucleotides align to TRBD1. The length of the CDR3 is 15 residues. J gave up 1 base and V 5 bases, and 3 bases lay outside the gene matches. Germline loops: CDR1 SGHNT, CDR2 YENEEA. This CDR3 reads CASSDRGKSYNEQFF. CDR3 sequence (DNA): TGTGCCAGCAGCGACAGGGGGAAATCCTACAATGAGCAGTTCTTC.

This chain connects TRBV7-8 to TRBJ2-2; D gene unclear. The CDR3 spans 16 residues. Between the trimmed V and J ends, which lost 2 bases and 1 base, there was a span of 11 bases. Germline CDR1 SGHVS, CDR2 FQNEAQ. In DNA, the CDR3 is TGTGCCAGCAGCTTATCTCCGGACCTGAACACCGGGGAGCTGTTTTTT. Protein product: CASSLSPDLNTGELFF.

The chain uses TRBV6-1 and TRBJ1-4, with 12 bases fitting TRBD1. The length of the CDR3 is 15 residues. Trimming at V came to 1 base and at J to 7 bases, leaving 1 base not matched to a gene. Germline V gives CDR1 MNHNS, CDR2 SASEGT. CDR3 loop: CASSEGGQGAEKLFF. In DNA, the CDR3 is TGTGCCAGCAGTGAAGGGGGACAGGGGGCTGAAAAACTGTTTTTT.

The genes are TRBV6-1 and TRBJ2-7; D unresolved. The germline gives CDR1 MNHNS, CDR2 SASEGT. The CDR3 loop spans 11 amino acids. V was clipped by 10 bases and J by 2 bases, with 9 bases between them. The CDR3 bases are TGTGCCACCAGGAGTACCTACGAGCAGTACGTC. Protein: CATRSTYEQYV.

This rearrangement joins TRBV2 to TRBJ2-7; TRBD2 aligns across 11 bases. J was trimmed by 7 bases and V by 4 bases; bases with no gene match: 3. This CDR3 has 13 residues. In germline, CDR1 is SNHLY, CDR2 FYNNEI. The CDR3 nucleotides read TGTGCCAGCAGTGTTGGGACTAGCGGTGAGCAGTACGTC. This gives the protein CASSVGTSGEQYV.

This clone has a single count. The V gene is TRBV19, the J gene TRBJ2-1; D perhaps matches TRBD1 (6 bases). In germline, CDR1 is LNHDA, CDR2 SQIVND (reference sequence). CDR3 length: 11 amino acids. The V end was cut by 5 bases, the J end by 9 bases, with 8 bases between. The CDR3 region has the DNA TGTGCCAGTAGTCAGGGGAGTGAGCAGTTCTTC. This codes for CASSQGSEQFF.